This T cell receptor (beta chain) was sequenced for a study of early stage breast cancer tumors. Looking at the study overall: About 70% of the 16 invasive tumors were ER+, PR+ and HER2-. Invasive lobular carcinomas made up about 30% of the 12 ER+/PR+/HER2- tumors. Study observations and caveats: Tumors had roughly 2.3-fold higher T cell density and higher clonality than adjacent normal breast tissue. Functional markers like CD4, CD8 and FOXP3 were missed in bulk sequencing.

This CDR3 region has 14 residues. Looked up from germline, CDR1 is KGHSH and CDR2 is LQKENI. V shed 3 bases and J 7 bases; nucleotides not matched to a gene: 8. Measured with immunoSEQ multiplex PCR; TCRdb has only the in-frame clones, and not every one. The sample contains 27,000 or so clones, just under 85% of which appear only once. A note on this clone: The antigen is unknown.

Sample: blood. This clonotype was obtained from a person aged 45 to 59 with breast cancer. This chain uses TRBV18 with TRBJ2-7, with TRBD1 matching over 8 bases. The CDR3 DNA is TGTGCCAGCTCACCGTCGACAGGGGTGGGGGAGCAGTACTTC. Its translation: CASSPSTGVGEQYF.